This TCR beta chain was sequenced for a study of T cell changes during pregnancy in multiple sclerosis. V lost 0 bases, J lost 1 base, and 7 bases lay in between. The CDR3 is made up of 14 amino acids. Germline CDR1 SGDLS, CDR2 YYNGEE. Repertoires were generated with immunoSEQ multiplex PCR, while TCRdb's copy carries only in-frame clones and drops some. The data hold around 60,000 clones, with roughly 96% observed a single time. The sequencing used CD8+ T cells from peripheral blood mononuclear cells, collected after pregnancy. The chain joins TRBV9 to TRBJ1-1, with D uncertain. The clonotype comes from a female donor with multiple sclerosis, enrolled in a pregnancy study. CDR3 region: CASSVAGGNTEAFF. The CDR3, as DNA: TGTGCCAGCAGCGTAGCAGGTGGGAACACTGAAGCTTTCTTT. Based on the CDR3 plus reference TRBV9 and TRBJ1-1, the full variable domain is DSGVTQTPKHLITATGQRVTLRCSPRSGDLSVYWYQQSLDQGLQFLIQYYNGEERAKGNILERFSAQQFPDLHSELNLSSLELGDSALYFCASSVAGGNTEAFFGQGTRLTVV.